This T cell receptor beta chain was recovered during a study of T cell responses to AZD1222 COVID-19 vaccine. Study-level points and caveats: As reported, nearly half of all spike-specific TCRs target variant regions that are unmutated. Spike-specific TCRs gained breadth and depth after people received two AZD1222 doses. Spike was spanned by vaccine-associated CD4 TCRs, which were dominant at 160-218 and 743-854. The number of AZD1222 recipients seropositive at baseline was only 5 to 7.

Clones were sequenced by immunoSEQ multiplex PCR, and TCRdb holds only the in-frame ones, with some missing. The table has 54,000 or so clones, 60% to 80% seen once; the top ten hold roughly 4.9%. Worth noting for this clone: Its specificity is unknown.

After removal of 3 bases from V and 3 bases from J, the junction contained 7 bases not matched to a gene. The CDR3 extends over 15 amino acids. In germline, CDR1 is SGHRS, CDR2 YFSETQ. The chain recombines TRBV5-1 with TRBJ2-7, with 9 bases aligning to TRBD2. This sequence was found in an adult who received the AZD1222 COVID-19 vaccine. The sequenced sample was peripheral blood, obtained 28 days after the second AZD1222 dose. The CDR3 sequence: CASSYYLSGSYEQYF. The CDR3 DNA sequence: TGCGCCAGCAGCTACTACCTTAGCGGGAGCTACGAGCAGTACTTC.